Detailed here is one T cell receptor (beta chain). Its cognate antigen has yet to be identified. One base away there is no much larger clone; base qualities are not given. These data originate in a study of cytomegalovirus exposure and HLA in healthy donors (dated by TCRdb to the late 2010s). At the level of the whole study: An earlier analysis of several hundred of the donors reported 250 to 300 Gb of sequence data and around 110 million unique TCR beta sequences obtained from around 170 million T cells. Typing coverage varied by locus: roughly 629-640 donors for A, B, C, DRB1 and DQB1; approximately 520 for DQA1; over 600 for DPA1; 400 to 480 for DPB1. In an earlier analysis of 587 of the donors, high-throughput TCR beta sequencing was used to judge whether each TCR beta V gene segment behaved as functional or pseudogenic. Donor age, sex, ethnicity and CMV serostatus were collected together with the repertoire data. Using immunosequencing, the study profiled T cell repertoires from approximately 700 subjects and related those repertoires to cytomegalovirus serostatus. An early release covering some 640 HLA-typed donors comprised approximately 300 gigabases of sequencing data and around 80 million unique TCR sequences. Besides the first cohort of some 670 subjects, a separate validation cohort made up of 95 to 150 different subjects was used. The later analysis used no new phenotypic data to find candidate immune exposures, relying instead on TCR beta sequences and their occurrence across donors. To study patterns of TCR occurrence, a later analysis re-analyzed previously published TCR beta repertoires from more than 550 donors and added high-resolution HLA genotyping. On average, roughly 250,000 unique TCR beta nucleotide sequences were sequenced per donor among roughly 430 genotyped donors of the cohort, with about 17% of those sequences being non-productive. All discovery cohort repertoires had been generated on a single sequencing platform. The study aimed to test whether signatures of past pathogen exposure could be identified by cataloging public T cell receptors. High-throughput TCR immunosequencing, statistical association of individual TCRs with disease status, and machine learning were combined to predict cytomegalovirus infection status. HLA typing included class I and class II loci at four-digit resolution. A later genetic analysis took genome-wide SNP genotypes for about 65% of the roughly 670 donors and used that subset as a discovery cohort. A few DR-DQ haplotypes were treated as single units for association and clustering because of strong linkage in the cohort. Of the roughly 400 genotyped donors, roughly 80% fell in the genetic ancestry cluster associated with self-reported Caucasian donors.

CDR1 SGHAT and CDR2 FQDESV were looked up in the germline V gene (reference sequence). V lost 1 base and J lost 11 bases; the stretch between them is 14 bases long. The CDR3 contains 13 residues, cysteine and phenylalanine counted. CDR3 DNA is the only sequence kept; it has 39 bases, read in frame from the first base. The cohort was made up of around 720 healthy bone marrow donors. At the time of sampling, every cohort member was nominally healthy, though immune exposures that went unrecorded were likely present. The donor was CMV seronegative and belonged to the group of more than 300 seronegative cohort members. Each donor provided a peripheral blood sample, and peripheral blood mononuclear cells were used for TCR beta sequencing. Genomic DNA was extracted from the blood cell samples with the Qiagen DNeasy Blood Extraction Kit. The research as a whole found: In a later genetic analysis, a missense DCLRE1C variant was associated with V-gene and J-gene trimming of TCR beta chains, and the association was replicated in an independent cohort. When HLA alleles, especially DR and DQ, strongly co-occurred, attributing TCR associations to individual alleles was difficult. A later genetic analysis reported fewer N-insertions in productive TCRs among donors in an Asian-associated ancestry cluster than the roughly 620-donor mean. In the study, around 150 TCR beta chains were listed as associated with cytomegalovirus. The authors suggested that the approach could potentially be extended to other disease states and immunological phenotypes. Linkage disequilibrium might explain the correlated functional status among segregating V segments, but an unknown experimental factor could not be excluded. CMV serostatus was the only immune exposure information available for the cohort. A cluster of highly shared sequence variants was judged likely to be a technical artifact of the sequencing pipeline. In an earlier analysis of more than 500 of the donors, most TCR beta V segments appeared in productive rearrangements about 87% or about 30% of the time, broadly matching IMGT annotations. The classifier was reported to diagnose cytomegalovirus status with high specificity and sensitivity in both the original cohort and the validation cohort. In vitro tests confirmed that a few of the cytomegalovirus-associated TCR beta chains recognize cytomegalovirus antigens. In a later analysis, several top co-occurrence clusters were reported to appear linked to parvovirus B19, influenza, CMV and Epstein-Barr virus. In a later analysis, the rate of TCR association differed among HLA loci, with DRB1 alleles having the most associated TCRs and HLA-C alleles having the fewest. A further reported finding was that TCR beta sequences accurately predicted the HLA-A and HLA-B alleles for most subjects in the first cohort. Some IMGT-functional V segments, including TRBV6-2 and TRBV6-3, could not be told apart with the 87-base-pair reads, so those segments were excluded. In this cohort, only TCR beta chains were sequenced, and detectable features were limited by the absence of alpha or paired-chain data. In a later analysis, HLA-associated TCR beta chains were found to be more clonally expanded and to have lower generation probabilities than equally common non-associated chains. The earlier analysis of approximately 590 of the donors excluded some 15 rarely observed V segments, including chromosome 9 orphons, because counts were too low. A later analysis found that most CMV-associated TCR beta chains appeared HLA-restricted, with HLA associations seemingly driven largely by CMV exposure. HLA typing was unavailable for some donors at each locus, so association tests used only the typed subset. Most TCR sequences were observed very rarely across donors, whereas some public TCRs were present in many individuals. Sequencing depth was assumed to be roughly uniform across donors in the presence/absence analyses, though that assumption may not hold. Specific HLA alleles were associated with roughly 16,000 TCR beta sequences at a false discovery rate of 0.05 in a later analysis.

Library preparation used the immunoSEQ multiplex PCR assay. For the multiplex PCR, a mixture combining 60 forward primers for TCR Vbeta segments and 13 reverse primers for TCR Jbeta segments was used. The CDR3 region of rearranged TCR beta genes was amplified from genomic DNA with a multiplex PCR assay. On the Illumina HiSeq System, the amplified TCR beta libraries were sequenced as 87-base-pair reads. As for the authors' bioinformatics: Across the 670 or so repertoires, a later analysis counted roughly 84 million unique TCR beta chains, roughly 11 million of which were shared by at least two donors. Raw reads were error-corrected and collapsed into unique sequences with a nearest-neighbor algorithm that merged closely related sequences to remove PCR and sequencing errors. CDR3 sequences were aligned to IMGT reference sequences to assign V, D and J gene segments. For a sequence to be retained, a match of at least six nucleotides was required to both a V gene segment and a J gene segment. Rearrangements were called productive when the CDR3 lacked stop codons and stayed in frame with V and J; all others were non-productive. Following IMGT convention, CDR3 was defined as the stretch from the second conserved V-encoded cysteine up to the conserved J-encoded phenylalanine. In an earlier analysis of more than 550 of the donors, sequences lacking an unambiguous match to a single V gene segment were excluded. In an earlier analysis of 587 of the donors, a V segment was called functional when productive rearrangements were above 56.7%, and segregating when the standard deviation between donors exceeded 5%. A statistical classification framework was developed to diagnose cytomegalovirus status using the catalog of TCR beta chain sequences. In a later analysis, TCR nucleotide sequences were compared against IMGT/GENE-DB human TR gene sequences so that V and J genes could be assigned. Using the TCRdist pipeline, a later analysis assigned CDR3 sequences along with most-parsimonious VDJ recombination scenarios. In a later analysis, each TCR beta chain was defined by its CDR3 amino acid sequence together with its V-gene family, and reads lacking a unique V-gene family were excluded. As a way to deal with suspected cross-contamination and a sequencing artifact, a later analysis dropped 500 to 700 nucleotide sequences that were highly shared and had low generation probability. For each public chain, a later analysis derived a clonal expansion index from normalized ranks of inferred template counts within each repertoire. A later analysis computed generation probabilities with a VDJ recombination model fitted to out-of-frame rearrangements, and checked the results against IGoR. In a later analysis, hypergeometric tests were used to score TCR-TCR, TCR-HLA and TCR-CMV co-occurrence, with a repertoire-size bias correction applied to TCR pairs. False discovery rates were estimated in a later analysis by permuting HLA or CMV assignments 20 times. In a later analysis, co-occurring TCRs were grouped with DBSCAN, and TCRdist sequence similarity was added when clustering was performed within HLA-allele-positive subsets. Repertoires with fewer than 30,000 or more than 120,000 public chains, plus five repertoires with anomalous nucleotide sharing, were excluded from co-occurrence clustering. TCRdb obtained this table from immuneACCESS and retained in-frame rearrangements with V and J assigned. These tables miss some clones; where compared with another copy, unresolved V genes account for less than half of the shortfall, and the remainder is unexplained. V and J calls and clone size follow that table, whereas D and trimming were derived from the DNA. The sample yields under 200,000 clones; around 77% were counted once. The ten largest account for approximately 2.5% of the sample.

This receptor was identified in a man in his sixties in good health and CMV-seronegative. The rearrangement joined TRBV11-1 to TRBJ1-1, with the D gene call left open. The sample consisted of PBMCs. The CDR3 has the sequence CASSLGRSSRAFF. The nucleotide sequence reads TGTGCCAGCAGCTTAGGACGGTCGTCTAGGGCTTTCTTT.